The subject of this entry is one TCR beta chain. Its antigen is unidentified. This entry belongs to a study of yellow fever vaccine responses in identical twins. General study findings and limits: Convergence reportedly seemed to mark part of the twins' vaccine T cell response, with personalization marking the rest.

One entry per CDR3 protein, called by TCRdb with MiXCR from the RT-PCR reads. The sample includes 3,500 to 5,000 distinct CDR3 sequences, 85% of them seen just once. The TCR originated in a young woman who received the yellow fever vaccine. The specimen comprised T cells from blood (PBMCs), unsorted or a sorted subset (not recorded which), sampled before or after yellow fever vaccination (not recorded which).

The CDR3 DNA reads as TGCGCCAGCAGGAGGGTCTTGAACACTGAAGCTTTCTTT. It codes for CASRRVLNTEAFF. V gene TRBV5-1 combines with J gene TRBJ1-1; D is ambiguous. Trimming removed 5 bases at V and 0 bases at J, with 8 bases between. CDR3 length: 13 residues. From germline, CDR1 is SGHRS and CDR2 YFSETQ.